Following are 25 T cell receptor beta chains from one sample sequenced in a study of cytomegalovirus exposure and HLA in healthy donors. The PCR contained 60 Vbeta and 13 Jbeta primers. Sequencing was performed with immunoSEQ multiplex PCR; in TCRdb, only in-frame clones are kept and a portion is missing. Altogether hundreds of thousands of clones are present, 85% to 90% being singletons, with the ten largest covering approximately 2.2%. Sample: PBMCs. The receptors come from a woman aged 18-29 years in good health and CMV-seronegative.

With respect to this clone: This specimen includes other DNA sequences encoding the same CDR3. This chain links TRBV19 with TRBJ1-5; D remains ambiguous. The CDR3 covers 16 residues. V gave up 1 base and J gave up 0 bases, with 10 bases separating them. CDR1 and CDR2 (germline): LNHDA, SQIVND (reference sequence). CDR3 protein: CASSIGRGYSNQPQHF. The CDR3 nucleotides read TGTGCCAGTAGTATAGGGAGAGGTTATAGCAATCAGCCCCAGCATTTT.

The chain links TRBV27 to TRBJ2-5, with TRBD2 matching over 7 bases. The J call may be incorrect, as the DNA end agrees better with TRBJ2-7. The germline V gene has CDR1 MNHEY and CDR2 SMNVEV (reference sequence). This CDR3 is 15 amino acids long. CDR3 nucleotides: TGTGCCAGCAGTGGGTACGGACTAGACCTCCACGAGCAGTACTTC. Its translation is CASSGYGLDLHEQYF.

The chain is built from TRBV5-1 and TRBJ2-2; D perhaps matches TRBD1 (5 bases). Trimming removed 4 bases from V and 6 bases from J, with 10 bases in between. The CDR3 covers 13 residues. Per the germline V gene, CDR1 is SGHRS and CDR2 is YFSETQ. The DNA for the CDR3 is TGCGCCAGCAGCCGCGACAGTGCCGGGGAGCTGTTTTTT. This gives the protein CASSRDSAGELFF.

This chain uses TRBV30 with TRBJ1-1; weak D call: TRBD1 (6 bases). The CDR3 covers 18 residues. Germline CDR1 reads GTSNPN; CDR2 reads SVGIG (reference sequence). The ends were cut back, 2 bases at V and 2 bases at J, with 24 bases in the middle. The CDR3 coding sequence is TGTGCCTGGAGTAATTATGAGGACAGTCAGCTTTCTAACACTGAAGCTTTCTTT. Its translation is CAWSNYEDSQLSNTEAFF.

CDR3 DNA: TGTGCCAGCAGCGTAGACAGGGGAATGTACAATGAGCAGTTCTTC. It codes for CASSVDRGMYNEQFF. The gene calls are TRBV9 and TRBJ2-1; 7 bases are shared with TRBD1. Germline CDR1 reads SGDLS; CDR2 reads YYNGEE. The junction had 4 bases not matched to a gene; V was cut back by 0 bases and J by 4 bases. The CDR3 sequence is 15 residues long.

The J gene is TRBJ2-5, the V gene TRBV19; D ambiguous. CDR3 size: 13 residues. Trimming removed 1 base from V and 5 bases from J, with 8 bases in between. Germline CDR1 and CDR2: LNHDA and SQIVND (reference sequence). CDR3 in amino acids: CASSIGNGETQYF. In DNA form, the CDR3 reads TGTGCCAGTAGTATAGGCAACGGGGAGACCCAGTACTTC. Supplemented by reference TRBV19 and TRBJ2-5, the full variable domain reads DGGITQSPKYLFRKEGQNVTLSCEQNLNHDAMYWYRQDPGQGLRLIYYSQIVNDFQKGDIAEGYSVSREKKESFPLTVTSAQKNPTAFYLCASSIGNGETQYFGPGTRLLVL.

The CDR3 here is CASRRSGGTSYEQYF. DNA for the CDR3: TGTGCCAGCAGGAGGAGCGGCGGGACTTCCTACGAGCAGTACTTC. The chain employs TRBV2 and TRBJ2-7; D might be TRBD2 (6 bases). Per germline, CDR1 SNHLY and CDR2 FYNNEI. CDR3 length: 15 amino acids. V dropped 6 bases and J dropped 1 base, with 16 bases sitting between them. Drawing the rest from reference TRBV2 and TRBJ2-7, the complete variable domain is EPEVTQTPSHQVTQMGQEVILRCVPISNHLYFYWYRQILGQKVEFLVSFYNNEISEKSEIFDDQFSVERPDGSNFTLKIRSTKLEDSAMYFCASRRSGGTSYEQYFGPGTRLTVT.

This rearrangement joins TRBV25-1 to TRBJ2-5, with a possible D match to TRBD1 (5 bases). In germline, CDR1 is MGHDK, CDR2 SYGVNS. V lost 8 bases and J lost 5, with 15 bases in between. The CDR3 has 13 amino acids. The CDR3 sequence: CASGATPAETQYF. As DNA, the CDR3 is TGTGCCAGCGGGGCCACACCTGCGGAGACCCAGTACTTC.

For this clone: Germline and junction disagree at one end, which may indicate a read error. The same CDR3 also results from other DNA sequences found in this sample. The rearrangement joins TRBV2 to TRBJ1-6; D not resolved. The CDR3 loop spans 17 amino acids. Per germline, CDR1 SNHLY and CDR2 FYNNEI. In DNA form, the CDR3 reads TGTGCCAGCAGTGAAAGGAGGGTGAGCTCCTATAATTCCCCCCTCCACTTT. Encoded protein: CASSERRVSSYNSPLHF.

CDR3: CASSASGGLTEAFF. In nucleotides, the CDR3 is TGTGCCAGCAGCGCCTCAGGGGGATTGACTGAAGCTTTCTTT. The chain employs TRBV25-1 and TRBJ1-1; TRBD1 aligns across 7 bases. This CDR3 spans 14 amino acids. Looked up from germline, CDR1 is MGHDK and CDR2 is SYGVNS. With V trimmed by 6 bases and J by 5 bases, 9 bases remained unmatched.

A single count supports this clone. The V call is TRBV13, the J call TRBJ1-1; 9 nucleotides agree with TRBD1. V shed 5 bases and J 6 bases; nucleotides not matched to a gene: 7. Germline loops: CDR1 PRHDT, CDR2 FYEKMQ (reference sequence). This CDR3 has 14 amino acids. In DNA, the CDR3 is TGTGCCAGCAGCCCGATCCGGGACAGGGCTGAAGCTTTCTTT. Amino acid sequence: CASSPIRDRAEAFF.

In DNA, the CDR3 is TGTGCCAGTAGTATACGGGACAGGGGGCTTCATGGCTACACCTTC. It yields the protein CASSIRDRGLHGYTF. The rearrangement links TRBV19 to TRBJ1-2; 12 bases line up with TRBD1. The CDR3 is 15 residues long. Germline V gene lookup returns CDR1 LNHDA and CDR2 SQIVND (reference sequence). V trimming: 2 bases; J trimming: 6 bases; junction bases outside the gene matches: 4. Looking up the rest from reference TRBV19 and TRBJ1-2 gives the full variable domain: DGGITQSPKYLFRKEGQNVTLSCEQNLNHDAMYWYRQDPGQGLRLIYYSQIVNDFQKGDIAEGYSVSREKKESFPLTVTSAQKNPTAFYLCASSIRDRGLHGYTFGSGTRLTVV.

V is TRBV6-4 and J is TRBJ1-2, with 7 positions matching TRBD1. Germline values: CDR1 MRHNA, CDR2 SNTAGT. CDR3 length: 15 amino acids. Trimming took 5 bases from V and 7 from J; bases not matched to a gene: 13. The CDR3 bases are TGTGCCAGCAGTAGACTACCGGGACAGCTGGGTGGCTACACCTTC. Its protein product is CASSRLPGQLGGYTF.

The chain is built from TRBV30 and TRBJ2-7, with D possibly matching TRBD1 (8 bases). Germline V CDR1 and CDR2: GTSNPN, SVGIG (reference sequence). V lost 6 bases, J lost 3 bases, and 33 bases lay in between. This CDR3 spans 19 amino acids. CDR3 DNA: TGTGCCTGTAGGCAGGCGGGGGACAGGCGGTCAAGGGGGCTCTACGAGCAGTACTTC. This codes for CACRQAGDRRSRGLYEQYF. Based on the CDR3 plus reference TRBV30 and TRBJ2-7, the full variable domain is SQTIHQWPATLVQPVGSPLSLECTVEGTSNPNLYWYRQAAGRGLQLLFYSVGIGQISSEVPQNLSASRPQDRQFILSSKKLLLSDSGFYLCACRQAGDRRSRGLYEQYFGPGTRLTVT.

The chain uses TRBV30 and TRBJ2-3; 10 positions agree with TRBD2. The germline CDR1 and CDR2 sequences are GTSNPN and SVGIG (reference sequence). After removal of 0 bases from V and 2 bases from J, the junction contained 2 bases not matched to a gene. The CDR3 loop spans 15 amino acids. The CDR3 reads CAWSVLAGPTDTQYF. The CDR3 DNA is TGTGCCTGGAGTGTACTAGCGGGGCCCACAGATACGCAGTATTTT.

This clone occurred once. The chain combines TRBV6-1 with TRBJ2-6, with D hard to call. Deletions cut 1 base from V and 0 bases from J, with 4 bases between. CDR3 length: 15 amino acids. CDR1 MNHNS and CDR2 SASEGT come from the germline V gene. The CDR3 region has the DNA TGTGCCAGCAGTGAAGGGGCCTCTGGGGCCAACGTCCTGACTTTC. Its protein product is CASSEGASGANVLTF.

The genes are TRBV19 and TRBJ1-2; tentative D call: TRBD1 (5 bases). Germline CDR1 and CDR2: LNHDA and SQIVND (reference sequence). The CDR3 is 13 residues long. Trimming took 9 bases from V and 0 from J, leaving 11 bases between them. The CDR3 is CASRARANYGYTF. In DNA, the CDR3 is TGTGCCAGCAGGGCCCGAGCTAACTATGGCTACACCTTC. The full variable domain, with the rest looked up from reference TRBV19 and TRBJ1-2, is DGGITQSPKYLFRKEGQNVTLSCEQNLNHDAMYWYRQDPGQGLRLIYYSQIVNDFQKGDIAEGYSVSREKKESFPLTVTSAQKNPTAFYLCASRARANYGYTFGSGTRLTVV.

The DNA for the CDR3 is TGTGCCAGCAGCACGGGGGGTATGTACAATGAGCAGTTCTTC. It yields the protein CASSTGGMYNEQFF. This chain uses TRBV9 with TRBJ2-1, with 7 bases identical to TRBD2. Germline V gene data show CDR1 as SGDLS and CDR2 as YYNGEE. The CDR3 runs to 14 residues. After removal of 4 bases from V and 4 bases from J, the junction contained 5 bases not matched to a gene. The full variable domain, rest sourced from reference TRBV9 and TRBJ2-1, is DSGVTQTPKHLITATGQRVTLRCSPRSGDLSVYWYQQSLDQGLQFLIQYYNGEERAKGNILERFSAQQFPDLHSELNLSSLELGDSALYFCASSTGGMYNEQFFGPGTRLTVL.

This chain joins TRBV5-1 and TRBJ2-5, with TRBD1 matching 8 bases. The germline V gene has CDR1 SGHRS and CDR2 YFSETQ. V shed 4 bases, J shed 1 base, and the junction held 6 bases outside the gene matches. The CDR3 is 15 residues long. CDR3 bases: TGCGCCAGCAGCATCCGGGACAGGATCCAAGAGACCCAGTACTTC. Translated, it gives CASSIRDRIQETQYF. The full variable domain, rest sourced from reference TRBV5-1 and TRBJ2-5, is KAGVTQTPRYLIKTRGQQVTLSCSPISGHRSVSWYQQTPGQGLQFLFEYFSETQRNKGNFPGRFSGRQFSNSRSEMNVSTLELGDSALYLCASSIRDRIQETQYFGPGTRLLVL.

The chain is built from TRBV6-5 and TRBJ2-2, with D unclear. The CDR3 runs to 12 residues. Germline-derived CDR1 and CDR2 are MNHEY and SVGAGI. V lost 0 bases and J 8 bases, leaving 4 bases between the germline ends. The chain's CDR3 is CASSYSEGELFF. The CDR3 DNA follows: TGTGCCAGCAGTTACTCTGAGGGGGAGCTGTTTTTT.

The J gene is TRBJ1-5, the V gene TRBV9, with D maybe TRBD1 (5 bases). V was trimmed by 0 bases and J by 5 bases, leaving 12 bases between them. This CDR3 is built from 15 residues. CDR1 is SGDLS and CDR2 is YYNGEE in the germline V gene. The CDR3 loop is CASSVAGTGDQPQHF. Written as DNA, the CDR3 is TGTGCCAGCAGCGTAGCTGGAACGGGGGATCAGCCCCAGCATTTT.

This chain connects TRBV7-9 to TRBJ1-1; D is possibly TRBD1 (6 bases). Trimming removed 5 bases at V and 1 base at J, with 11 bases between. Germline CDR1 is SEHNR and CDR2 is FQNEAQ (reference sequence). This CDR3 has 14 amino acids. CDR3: CASSPTTGNTEAFF. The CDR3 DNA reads TGTGCCAGCAGCCCGACGACAGGGAACACTGAAGCTTTCTTT.

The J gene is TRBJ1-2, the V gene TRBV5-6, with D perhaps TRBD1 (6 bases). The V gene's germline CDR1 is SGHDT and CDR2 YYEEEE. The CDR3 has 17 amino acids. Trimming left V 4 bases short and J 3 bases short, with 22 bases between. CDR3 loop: CASSRKPGQQAYYGYTF. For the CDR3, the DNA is TGTGCCAGCAGCCGAAAACCGGGACAACAGGCCTACTATGGCTACACCTTC.

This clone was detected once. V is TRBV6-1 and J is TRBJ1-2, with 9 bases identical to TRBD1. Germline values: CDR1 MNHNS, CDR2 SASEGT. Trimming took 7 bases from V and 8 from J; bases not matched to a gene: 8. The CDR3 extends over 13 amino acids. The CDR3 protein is CASTEQGAQGYTF. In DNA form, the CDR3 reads TGTGCCAGCACCGAACAGGGGGCTCAGGGCTACACCTTC.

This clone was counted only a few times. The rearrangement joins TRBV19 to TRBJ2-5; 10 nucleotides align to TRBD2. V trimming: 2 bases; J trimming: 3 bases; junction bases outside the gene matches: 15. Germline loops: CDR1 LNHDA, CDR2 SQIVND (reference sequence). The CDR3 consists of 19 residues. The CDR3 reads CASSISGWVGLAGEETQYF. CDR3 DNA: TGTGCCAGTAGTATAAGTGGATGGGTGGGGCTAGCGGGGGAAGAGACCCAGTACTTC.